This T cell receptor beta chain was documented in a study of T cell repertoires in cytomegalovirus infection. From the reads, TCRdb called clonotypes with MiXCR, one entry per CDR3 protein. The sample carries fewer than 300,000 distinct CDR3 sequences, roughly 26% recorded once. With 5 bases removed from V and 4 bases from J, the gap between germline ends came to 17 bases. CDR1 and CDR2 from the germline V gene are SGHDN and FVKESK. There are 15 residues in the CDR3. This clonotype was detected only a few times. This receptor was taken from a human donor in good health (CMV status not recorded). Some clones in this sample may be carry-over from other donors' samples. The source material was PBMCs. The chain couples TRBV14 to TRBJ1-1; D possibly corresponds to TRBD1 (5 bases). DNA of the CDR3: TGTGCCAGCAGCGGCCGACAGAGGTCTGGCACTGAAGCTTTCTTT. Translated: CASSGRQRSGTEAFF.